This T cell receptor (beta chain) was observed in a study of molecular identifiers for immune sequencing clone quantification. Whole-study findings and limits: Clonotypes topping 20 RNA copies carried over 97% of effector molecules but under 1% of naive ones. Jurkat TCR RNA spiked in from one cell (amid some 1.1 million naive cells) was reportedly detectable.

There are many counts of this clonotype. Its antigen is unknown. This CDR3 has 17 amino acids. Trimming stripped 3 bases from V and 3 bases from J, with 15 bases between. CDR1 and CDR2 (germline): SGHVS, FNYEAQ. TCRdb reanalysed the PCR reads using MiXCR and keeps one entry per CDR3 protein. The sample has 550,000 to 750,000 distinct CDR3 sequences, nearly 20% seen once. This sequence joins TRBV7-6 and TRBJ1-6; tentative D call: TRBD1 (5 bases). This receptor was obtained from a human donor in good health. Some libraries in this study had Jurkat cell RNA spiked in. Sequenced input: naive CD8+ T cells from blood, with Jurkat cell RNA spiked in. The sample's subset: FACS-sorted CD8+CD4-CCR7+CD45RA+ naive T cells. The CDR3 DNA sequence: TGTGCCAGCAGCTTGGGATCGACAGTCAACTATAATTCACCCCTCCACTTT. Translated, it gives CASSLGSTVNYNSPLHF.